This T cell receptor (beta chain) was profiled in a study of neurological immune-mediated disorders. TCRdb re-called the 5' RACE reads through MiXCR, storing one row per CDR3 protein. The sample has 30,000 or so distinct CDR3 sequences, roughly 3.7% seen once. This clonotype was found many times. CDR3 size: 15 residues. The V gene's germline CDR1 is SGHRS and CDR2 YFSETQ. With 0 bases removed from V and 8 bases from J, the gap between germline ends came to 15 bases. The genes are TRBV5-1 and TRBJ2-1, with D perhaps given as TRBD1 or TRBD2 (6 bases each). The receptor was derived from a middle-aged woman in good health. Sequenced: CD4+ T cells from blood. CDR3 coding DNA: TGCGCCAGCAGCTTGGGGCAGGGGACTTACGATGAGCAGTTCTTC. Translation: CASSLGQGTYDEQFF.